This T cell receptor beta chain was found in a study of T cell changes during pregnancy in multiple sclerosis. Germline CDR1 reads SGHVS; CDR2 reads FQNEAQ. CDR3 size: 16 residues. V gave up 0 bases and J gave up 10 bases; unmatched junction bases: 8. Repertoires were generated with immunoSEQ multiplex PCR, while TCRdb's copy carries only in-frame clones and drops some. The top ten hold 2.2% of the sample, which has 70,000 to 95,000 clones, roughly 93% seen once. V and J are TRBV7-8 and TRBJ2-1; 11 bases line up with TRBD2. The sample was peripheral blood, taken in the third trimester of pregnancy. The TCR was taken from a female donor with multiple sclerosis, enrolled in a pregnancy study. CDR3 in amino acids: CASSLATSGSPGEQFF. The CDR3 region has the DNA TGTGCCAGCAGCTTAGCAACTAGCGGGAGCCCAGGAGAGCAGTTCTTC.